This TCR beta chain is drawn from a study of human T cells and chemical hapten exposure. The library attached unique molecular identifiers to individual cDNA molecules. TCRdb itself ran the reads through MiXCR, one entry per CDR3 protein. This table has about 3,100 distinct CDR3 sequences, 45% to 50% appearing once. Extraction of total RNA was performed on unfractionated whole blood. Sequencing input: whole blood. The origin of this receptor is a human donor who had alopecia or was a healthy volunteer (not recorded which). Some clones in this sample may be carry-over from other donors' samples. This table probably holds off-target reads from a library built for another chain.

The CDR3 sequence is CASSYTGGAVNEQYF. CDR3 nucleotides: TGTGCCAGCAGTTACACAGGGGGCGCGGTTAACGAGCAGTACTTC. This chain links TRBV6-2 or TRBV6-3 with TRBJ2-7; 9 bases are shared with TRBD1. The germline V gene has CDR1 MNHEY and CDR2 SVGEGT. V was pared by 2 bases and J by 5 bases, with 7 bases of the junction left unmatched. There are 15 residues in the CDR3.